The 26 T cell receptor beta chains presented below share a single source sample, sequenced in a study of CD8+ T cells in alopecia areata. Treatment specified: oral pan-JAK inhibitor, 5-10 mg twice daily. Following RNA extraction, reverse transcription yielded cDNA that acted as the sequencing template. Sequencing used immunoSEQ multiplex PCR; TCRdb keeps in-frame clones, though not all of them. The data show a few hundred thousand clones, with approximately 67% seen just once and roughly 1.2% held by the top ten. Sequencing was performed on CD4+ T cells sorted from blood, taken between weeks 43 and 45, from a patient treated with tofacitinib. The receptors shown here come from a human donor with alopecia areata.

This clone was counted between two and nine times. The chain employs TRBV19 and TRBJ2-3; D is possibly TRBD1 or TRBD2 (5 bases each). The CDR3 spans 15 residues. V was pared by 1 base and J by 4 bases, with 12 bases between. Looked up from germline, CDR1 is LNHDA and CDR2 is SQIVND (reference sequence). The CDR3 sequence: CASSIGWGSPDTQYF. The CDR3 DNA reads as TGTGCCAGTAGTATAGGTTGGGGGAGCCCAGATACGCAGTATTTT.

This clone was detected a few times. The CDR3 spells CASSLAGENTGELFF. CDR3 in DNA: TGTGCCAGCAGTTTAGCGGGGGAAAACACCGGGGAGCTGTTTTTT. The rearrangement uses TRBV2 and TRBJ2-2; 9 nucleotides line up with TRBD2. Trimming removed 5 bases from V and 2 bases from J; junction bases left unmatched: 3. Germline CDR1 reads SNHLY; CDR2 reads FYNNEI. The length of the CDR3 is 15 residues.

This chain uses TRBV27 with TRBJ1-2, with a weak D call TRBD1 (6 bases). The CDR3 loop spans 15 amino acids. The germline gives CDR1 MNHEY, CDR2 SMNVEV (reference sequence). V was shortened by 2 bases and J by 8 bases, with 18 bases between the two germline ends. CDR3 DNA: TGTGCCAGCAGTTTAACATCCGGGACATTTAGCGGCTACACCTTC. It specifies CASSLTSGTFSGYTF.

The genes are TRBV27 and TRBJ1-2; 8 bases are a match to TRBD1. Germline lookup yields CDR1 MNHEY and CDR2 SMNVEV (reference sequence). The trim removed 4 bases at V and 7 bases at J, leaving 14 bases unmatched. This CDR3 comprises 16 residues. The CDR3 DNA sequence: TGTGCCAGCAGTTCGAGGACAGGGAAGTATGAAAGTGGCTACACCTTC. Residues: CASSSRTGKYESGYTF.

The chain has TRBV15 and TRBJ2-2; a possible D gene is TRBD2 (5 bases). Germline-derived CDR1 and CDR2 are LNHNV and YYDKDF (reference sequence). V was pared by 5 bases and J by 3 bases, with 10 bases between. This CDR3 region has 14 residues. For the CDR3, the DNA is TGTGCCACCAGCGGAGGCCTCGACACCGGGGAGCTGTTTTTT. Translated, it gives CATSGGLDTGELFF.

This clone was seen a single time. The CDR3 coding sequence is TGTGCCAGCTCACCACCGGCCCTACATACGCAGTATTTT. It translates to CASSPPALHTQYF. This chain uses TRBV18 with TRBJ2-3; no definite D call. Germline V gives CDR1 KGHSH, CDR2 LQKENI. This CDR3 region has 13 residues. V lost 0 bases to trimming and J lost 7 bases, with 8 bases between them.

This clone was picked up a small number of times. The rearrangement links TRBV14 to TRBJ2-2; D unclear. The germline V and J ends were trimmed by 0 bases and 4 bases, with 6 bases remaining between them. CDR1 is SGHDN, CDR2 FVKESK, per germline. This CDR3 is 14 amino acids long. CDR3 loop: CASSQEVFTGELFF. The CDR3 nucleotides read TGTGCCAGCAGCCAAGAGGTCTTCACCGGGGAGCTGTTTTTT.

The V call is TRBV11-2, the J call TRBJ2-7; tentatively, D is TRBD2 (6 bases). The CDR3 is 15 amino acids. V lost 5 bases and J lost 3, with 17 bases in between. Germline CDR1 SGHAT, CDR2 FQNNGV. CDR3 sequence: CASSREAGGVYEQYF. The CDR3 bases are TGTGCCAGCAGCCGCGAGGCCGGGGGAGTCTACGAGCAGTACTTC.

The V and J genes are TRBV6-5 and TRBJ1-2; no firm D call. Germline CDR1 is MNHEY and CDR2 is SVGAGI. V lost 4 bases and J 5 bases, leaving 17 bases between the germline ends. The CDR3 has 15 amino acids. The CDR3 region is CASSSPEPSRYGYTF. As DNA, the CDR3 is TGTGCCAGCAGTTCCCCCGAGCCCTCTAGATATGGCTACACCTTC.

This sequence joins TRBV19 and TRBJ2-2, with D unclear. The CDR3 consists of 14 residues. The germline CDR1 and CDR2 sequences are LNHDA and SQIVND (reference sequence). V was clipped by 7 bases and J by 4 bases, with 13 bases between them. The CDR3 reads CASTTPGFTGELFF. The CDR3 DNA is TGTGCCAGTACCACCCCGGGCTTCACCGGGGAGCTGTTTTTT.

V is TRBV7-8 and J is TRBJ1-6; D is unclear. The CDR3 runs to 15 residues. Germline values: CDR1 SGHVS, CDR2 FQNEAQ. Trimming removed 5 bases from V and 5 bases from J, with 13 bases in between. CDR3 bases: TGTGCCAGCAGCCCCCAGGACGCTAATAATTCACCCCTCCACTTT. Translating it yields CASSPQDANNSPLHF.

The J gene is TRBJ1-6, the V gene TRBV18, with a weak D call TRBD1 (6 bases). CDR1 and CDR2 (germline): KGHSH, LQKENI. V lost 4 bases to trimming and J lost 7 bases, with 8 bases between them. This CDR3 comprises 13 residues. DNA of the CDR3: TGTGCCAGCTCACTCGGACAGAATTCACCCCTCCACTTT. Translating gives CASSLGQNSPLHF.

There are a few counts of this clone. The chain joins TRBV4-3 to TRBJ1-5; TRBD1 agrees at 7 bases. Germline V gene data show CDR1 as LGHNA and CDR2 as YSLEER. Trimming took 1 base from V and 5 from J; bases not matched to a gene: 5. There are 15 residues in the CDR3. This CDR3 is CASSQAPGGDQPQHF. The CDR3 region has the DNA TGCGCCAGCAGCCAAGCGCCAGGGGGGGATCAGCCCCAGCATTTT.

V and J are TRBV29-1 and TRBJ1-2, with D perhaps matching TRBD1 (6 bases). V was clipped by 0 bases and J by 8 bases, with 10 bases between them. The CDR3 is 12 amino acids. Germline values: CDR1 SQVTM, CDR2 ANQGSEA. The CDR3 DNA is TGCAGCGTTGAAGAGGGGGCGAAAGGCTACACCTTC. Protein product: CSVEEGAKGYTF. Supplemented by reference TRBV29-1 and TRBJ1-2, the full variable domain reads SAVISQKPSRDICQRGTSLTIQCQVDSQVTMMFWYRQQPGQSLTLIATANQGSEATYESGFVIDKFPISRPNLTFSTLTVSNMSPEDSSIYLCSVEEGAKGYTFGSGTRLTVV.

This clone came up a few times. V usage is TRBV18 and J usage is TRBJ1-2, with no clear D. The ends were cut back, 2 bases at V and 0 bases at J, with 4 bases in the middle. Germline V gene sequence: CDR1 KGHSH, CDR2 LQKENI. The CDR3 spans 13 residues. The CDR3 loop reads CASSPKANYGYTF. CDR3 in DNA: TGTGCCAGCTCACCAAAAGCTAACTATGGCTACACCTTC.

The chain is built from TRBV29-1 and TRBJ1-2; D unresolved. Germline lookup yields CDR1 SQVTM and CDR2 ANQGSEA. The V and J ends lost 4 bases and 5 bases respectively, with 14 bases between them. The CDR3 loop spans 13 amino acids. The CDR3 DNA reads TGCAGCGTTGTACCCTTCTCTGGGTATGGCTACACCTTC. This codes for CSVVPFSGYGYTF.

A single count supports this clone. The chain uses TRBV29-1 and TRBJ1-1, with D tentatively TRBD1 (5 bases). V lost 5 bases and J lost 5, with 18 bases in between. Germline V gene lookup returns CDR1 SQVTM and CDR2 ANQGSEA. The CDR3 is made up of 14 amino acids. The CDR3 sequence: CSVHLPGRVTEAFF. In DNA form, the CDR3 reads TGCAGCGTTCATCTCCCAGGGAGGGTTACTGAAGCTTTCTTT.

The rearrangement links TRBV29-1 to TRBJ1-1; 11 bases map to TRBD1. V dropped 4 bases and J dropped 3; count of bases not matched to a gene: 4. The CDR3 has 14 amino acids. Germline assignment: CDR1 SQVTM and CDR2 ANQGSEA. CDR3 amino acids: CSVGTGGLDTEAFF. The DNA for the CDR3 is TGCAGCGTTGGGACAGGGGGCTTGGACACTGAAGCTTTCTTT.

The rearrangement uses TRBV29-1 and TRBJ2-5; tentatively, D is TRBD2 (5 bases). The CDR3 spans 12 residues. Trimming left V 3 bases short and J 4 bases short, with 9 bases between. Germline assignment: CDR1 SQVTM and CDR2 ANQGSEA. The CDR3 sequence is CSVDGGSETQYF. The DNA for the CDR3 is TGCAGCGTTGATGGCGGGTCAGAGACCCAGTACTTC.

This clone appeared a single time. The chain joins TRBV7-6 to TRBJ2-2; maybe TRBD1 (6 bases). Per the germline V gene, CDR1 is SGHVS and CDR2 is FNYEAQ. This CDR3 region has 14 residues. V shed 5 bases and J shed 7 bases, with 14 bases lying between them. The CDR3 region is CASSRDTVSGELFF. The CDR3 region has the DNA TGTGCCAGCAGCCGGGACACGGTTAGCGGGGAGCTGTTTTTT.

This clone is a singleton in its sample. V gene TRBV7-3 combines with J gene TRBJ2-1; D is uncertain. The CDR3 is made up of 14 amino acids. The V gene's germline CDR1 is SGHTA and CDR2 FQGTGA. With 5 bases removed from V and 5 bases from J, the gap between germline ends came to 13 bases. In DNA form, the CDR3 reads TGTGCCAGCAGCCCGGATCCGGTTCACAATGAGCAGTTCTTC. As protein: CASSPDPVHNEQFF.

In this sample, this clone turned up a few times. V gene TRBV29-1 combines with J gene TRBJ2-7, with a possible D match to TRBD2 (6 bases). Trimming took 6 bases from V and 5 from J, leaving 14 bases between them. Germline values: CDR1 SQVTM, CDR2 ANQGSEA. The CDR3 extends over 12 amino acids. The CDR3 DNA reads TGCAGCGTGGGACTTACGGACCACGAGCAGTACTTC. Protein product: CSVGLTDHEQYF.

The chain combines TRBV9 with TRBJ2-1; TRBD2 agrees at 14 bases. Germline loops: CDR1 SGDLS, CDR2 YYNGEE. Trimming at V came to 7 bases and at J to 6 bases, leaving 9 bases not matched to a gene. The CDR3 is 16 amino acids. The CDR3 sequence is CASSRTSGGFGNEQFF. As DNA, the CDR3 is TGTGCCAGCTCCCGGACTAGCGGGGGGTTCGGCAATGAGCAGTTCTTC.

V and J are TRBV5-6 and TRBJ2-7; D is perhaps TRBD2 (6 bases). CDR1 is SGHDT, CDR2 YYEEEE, per germline. V shed 0 bases and J shed 0 bases, with 10 bases lying between them. This CDR3 comprises 15 residues. Here the CDR3 DNA reads TGTGCCAGCAGCTTGGGGGGACTCAGCTCCTACGAGCAGTACTTC. This gives the protein CASSLGGLSSYEQYF.

The chain couples TRBV6-5 to TRBJ2-3; D not resolved. Trimming removed 5 bases at V and 6 bases at J, with 12 bases between. The V gene's germline CDR1 is MNHEY and CDR2 SVGAGI. This CDR3 comprises 13 residues. CDR3 sequence: CASSLLRLDTQYF. The CDR3 DNA reads as TGTGCCAGCAGTCTCCTGAGACTCGATACGCAGTATTTT.

J is TRBJ1-2 and V is TRBV6-5; D is uncertain. Germline assignment: CDR1 MNHEY and CDR2 SVGAGI. The CDR3 has 13 residues. Trimming took off 2 bases at V and 8 bases at J, with 12 bases between the two ends. CDR3: CASSYERLAGYTF. The CDR3, as DNA: TGTGCCAGCAGTTACGAACGGCTAGCAGGCTACACCTTC.